Listed below are T cell receptor beta chains from one sample, sequenced in a study of blood T cell repertoires in COVID-19. Libraries were prepared by immunoSEQ multiplex PCR; TCRdb keeps only in-frame clonotypes and omits some of them. Found here are around 86,000 clones, around 87% of them singletons; the top ten hold about 5%. What was sequenced was peripheral blood. The receptor set was obtained from a woman of 80 years or more with acute or convalescent COVID-19. Both conserved end residues are part of each CDR3. The D gene is left open where the match is weak. Clone size appears in some rows only: once, few, many, or a class for an expanded clone.

abundance: NA
v_gene: TRBV15
d_gene: NA
j_gene: TRBJ1-2
CDR3aa: CATSSSPGGNGYTF
CDR3nt: TGTGCCACCAGCTCTTCCCCCGGGGGGAACGGCTACACCTTC

abundance: NA
v_gene: TRBV6-5
d_gene: NA
j_gene: TRBJ1-1
CDR3aa: CASASDKAFF
CDR3nt: TGTGCCAGCGCTTCGGACAAAGCTTTCTTT

abundance: NA
v_gene: TRBV14
d_gene: NA
j_gene: TRBJ1-2
CDR3aa: CASSQVRLGGYGYTF
CDR3nt: TGTGCCAGCAGCCAAGTAAGGCTGGGGGGCTATGGCTACACCTTC

abundance: NA
v_gene: TRBV11-1
d_gene: TRBD1
j_gene: TRBJ1-2
CDR3aa: CASSSGQGSAGYTF
CDR3nt: TGTGCCAGCAGCTCAGGACAGGGGTCCGCTGGCTACACCTTC

abundance: few
v_gene: TRBV10-1
d_gene: TRBD1
j_gene: TRBJ1-2
CDR3aa: CASSLRDREFGGYGYTF
CDR3nt: TGCGCCAGCAGTCTCCGGGACAGGGAGTTCGGTGGGTATGGCTACACCTTC

abundance: NA
v_gene: TRBV5-1
d_gene: TRBD1
j_gene: TRBJ1-2
CDR3aa: CASSLEGQGIGYGYTF
CDR3nt: TGCGCCAGCAGCTTGGAGGGACAGGGTATTGGGTATGGCTACACCTTC

abundance: NA
v_gene: TRBV7-2
d_gene: TRBD2
j_gene: TRBJ2-1
CDR3aa: CASSFSGSSYNEQFF
CDR3nt: TGTGCCAGCAGCTTTAGCGGGAGCTCCTACAATGAGCAGTTCTTC

abundance: NA
v_gene: TRBV10-3
d_gene: NA
j_gene: TRBJ1-2
CDR3aa: CAIRGHLPPHNYGYTF
CDR3nt: TGTGCCATCAGAGGACATTTACCGCCTCATAACTATGGCTACACCTTC

abundance: NA
v_gene: TRBV7-2
d_gene: TRBD2
j_gene: TRBJ2-5
CDR3aa: CASSTTSGGTQETQYF
CDR3nt: TGTGCCAGCAGTACTACTAGCGGGGGGACACAAGAGACCCAGTACTTC

abundance: NA
v_gene: TRBV6-5
d_gene: NA
j_gene: TRBJ1-1
CDR3aa: CAVPRMVGGEAFF
CDR3nt: TGTGCCGTCCCTAGGATGGTGGGGGGTGAAGCTTTCTTT

abundance: NA
v_gene: TRBV30
d_gene: NA
j_gene: TRBJ1-5
CDR3aa: CAWSESSNQPQHF
CDR3nt: TGTGCCTGGAGTGAATCGAGCAATCAGCCCCAGCATTTT

abundance: NA
v_gene: TRBV11-2
d_gene: NA
j_gene: TRBJ1-2
CDR3aa: CASSSDSLLYGYTF
CDR3nt: TGTGCCAGCAGCTCGGACAGTTTACTCTATGGCTACACCTTC

abundance: few
v_gene: TRBV19
d_gene: TRBD2
j_gene: TRBJ2-5
CDR3aa: CASSPLEGGPKTQYF
CDR3nt: TGTGCCAGTAGTCCCCTCGAGGGAGGGCCTAAGACCCAGTACTTC

abundance: NA
v_gene: TRBV5-1
d_gene: TRBD1
j_gene: TRBJ1-1
CDR3aa: CASSSDRGSYLSEAFF
CDR3nt: TGCGCCAGCAGTTCGGACAGGGGAAGCTACTTGTCTGAAGCTTTCTTT

abundance: NA
v_gene: TRBV7-2
d_gene: TRBD2
j_gene: TRBJ2-5
CDR3aa: CASSHGLAGGYQETQYF
CDR3nt: TGTGCCAGCAGCCACGGACTAGCGGGGGGATACCAAGAGACCCAGTACTTC

abundance: NA
v_gene: TRBV30
d_gene: TRBD1
j_gene: TRBJ1-1
CDR3aa: CAWRPPRQGGTEAFF
CDR3nt: TGTGCCTGGAGGCCACCTCGACAGGGGGGGACTGAAGCTTTCTTT

abundance: NA
v_gene: TRBV2
d_gene: TRBD1
j_gene: TRBJ1-1
CDR3aa: CASGGQADTEAFF
CDR3nt: TGTGCCAGCGGGGGACAGGCGGACACTGAAGCTTTCTTT

abundance: once
v_gene: TRBV15
d_gene: NA
j_gene: TRBJ2-2
CDR3aa: CATSRVRGELFF
CDR3nt: TGTGCCACCAGCAGAGTTCGCGGGGAGCTGTTTTTT

abundance: NA
v_gene: TRBV9
d_gene: NA
j_gene: TRBJ1-3
CDR3aa: CASSEGGGSSGNTIYF
CDR3nt: TGTGCCAGCAGCGAGGGGGGAGGGAGCTCTGGAAACACCATATATTTT

abundance: NA
v_gene: TRBV4-1
d_gene: NA
j_gene: TRBJ1-6
CDR3aa: CASSLRLDSPLHF
CDR3nt: TGCGCCAGCAGCCTCCGACTTGATTCACCCCTCCACTTT

abundance: NA
v_gene: TRBV7-9
d_gene: NA
j_gene: TRBJ2-1
CDR3aa: CASSPLPFGPGEQFF
CDR3nt: TGTGCCAGCAGCCCGCTCCCTTTTGGGCCGGGGGAGCAGTTCTTC

abundance: once
v_gene: TRBV4-3
d_gene: NA
j_gene: TRBJ1-1
CDR3aa: CASSQAGAGGRLNTEAFF
CDR3nt: TGCGCCAGCAGCCAAGCAGGGGCCGGGGGGCGCCTGAACACTGAAGCTTTCTTT

abundance: NA
v_gene: TRBV7-9
d_gene: TRBD1
j_gene: TRBJ1-4
CDR3aa: CASSLGHRGDEKLFF
CDR3nt: TGTGCCAGCAGCTTAGGTCACAGGGGTGATGAAAAACTGTTTTTT

abundance: NA
v_gene: TRBV6-5
d_gene: NA
j_gene: TRBJ1-2
CDR3aa: CASRQDSSRGYTF
CDR3nt: TGTGCCAGCAGGCAAGACAGTTCTCGTGGCTACACCTTC

abundance: NA
v_gene: TRBV10-2
d_gene: TRBD2
j_gene: TRBJ2-7
CDR3aa: CASSKGLDWVEQYF
CDR3nt: TGCGCCAGCAGCAAGGGACTAGACTGGGTCGAGCAGTACTTC

abundance: once
v_gene: TRBV10-3
d_gene: NA
j_gene: TRBJ2-4
CDR3aa: CAISDREANIQYF
CDR3nt: TGTGCCATCAGTGACAGGGAGGCGAACATTCAGTACTTC

abundance: NA
v_gene: TRBV11-2
d_gene: TRBD1
j_gene: TRBJ2-7
CDR3aa: CASSFGTGIGYEQYF
CDR3nt: TGTGCCAGCAGCTTCGGGACAGGGATTGGCTACGAGCAGTACTTC

abundance: few
v_gene: TRBV7-2
d_gene: NA
j_gene: TRBJ1-4
CDR3aa: CASSLGVARGREKLFF
CDR3nt: TGTGCCAGCAGCTTAGGGGTGGCCAGGGGACGAGAAAAACTGTTTTTT

abundance: NA
v_gene: TRBV11-2
d_gene: TRBD1
j_gene: TRBJ2-7
CDR3aa: CASSLADRDEQYF
CDR3nt: TGTGCCAGCAGCTTAGCGGACAGGGACGAGCAGTACTTC

abundance: NA
v_gene: TRBV2
d_gene: TRBD1
j_gene: TRBJ2-7
CDR3aa: CASNGQGLNEQYF
CDR3nt: TGTGCCAGCAATGGACAGGGTCTCAACGAGCAGTACTTC

abundance: NA
v_gene: TRBV7-8
d_gene: TRBD1
j_gene: TRBJ2-1
CDR3aa: CASSVQGEVFF
CDR3nt: TGTGCCAGCAGCGTACAGGGGGAGGTGTTCTTC

abundance: NA
v_gene: TRBV2
d_gene: TRBD1
j_gene: TRBJ2-7
CDR3aa: CASGQGLQGSEQYF
CDR3nt: TGTGCCAGCGGACAAGGGCTACAGGGGAGCGAGCAGTACTTC

abundance: NA
v_gene: TRBV6-2/TRBV6-3
d_gene: NA
j_gene: TRBJ2-6
CDR3aa: CASSILGLGANVLTF
CDR3nt: NA

abundance: NA
v_gene: TRBV18
d_gene: TRBD1
j_gene: TRBJ1-2
CDR3aa: CASSRQGATGYTF
CDR3nt: TGTGCCAGCTCACGCCAGGGGGCGACGGGCTACACCTTC

abundance: NA
v_gene: TRBV7-9
d_gene: TRBD2
j_gene: TRBJ2-7
CDR3aa: CASRSSGTYEQYF
CDR3nt: TGTGCCAGCAGAAGTAGCGGGACCTACGAGCAGTACTTC

abundance: NA
v_gene: TRBV3-1/TRBV3-2
d_gene: NA
j_gene: TRBJ1-2
CDR3aa: CASSQDGGLNYGYTF
CDR3nt: TGTGCCAGCAGCCAAGATGGCGGGCTCAACTATGGCTACACCTTC

abundance: once
v_gene: TRBV3-1/TRBV3-2
d_gene: TRBD2
j_gene: TRBJ2-7
CDR3aa: CASSSRTSGRAFSYEQYF
CDR3nt: TGTGCCAGCAGCTCTCGGACTAGCGGGAGGGCTTTCTCCTACGAGCAGTACTTC

abundance: NA
v_gene: TRBV6-5
d_gene: TRBD1
j_gene: TRBJ1-2
CDR3aa: CASNRQGNDGYTF
CDR3nt: TGTGCCAGCAACCGACAGGGGAATGATGGCTACACCTTC

abundance: NA
v_gene: TRBV19
d_gene: TRBD1
j_gene: TRBJ1-2
CDR3aa: CASRGTGGLHTF
CDR3nt: TGTGCCAGTAGGGGGACAGGGGGGCTTCACACCTTC

abundance: NA
v_gene: TRBV6-5
d_gene: TRBD2
j_gene: TRBJ2-2
CDR3aa: CASESSGAGELFF
CDR3nt: TGTGCCAGCGAGTCTAGCGGAGCCGGGGAGCTGTTTTTT

abundance: once
v_gene: TRBV7-9
d_gene: NA
j_gene: TRBJ1-2
CDR3aa: CASSLGRGSDYGYTF
CDR3nt: TGTGCCAGCAGCTTAGGACGGGGTTCGGACTATGGCTACACCTTC

abundance: NA
v_gene: TRBV5-4
d_gene: NA
j_gene: TRBJ2-7
CDR3aa: CASSLRRGNSYEQYF
CDR3nt: TGTGCCAGCAGCTTGCGGCGGGGCAACTCCTACGAGCAGTACTTC

abundance: NA
v_gene: TRBV3-1/TRBV3-2
d_gene: NA
j_gene: TRBJ2-6
CDR3aa: CASSQRGPGANVLTF
CDR3nt: TGTGCCAGCAGCCAAAGAGGTCCCGGGGCCAACGTCCTGACTTTC

abundance: NA
v_gene: TRBV6-5
d_gene: NA
j_gene: TRBJ1-2
CDR3aa: CASSLATHGYTF
CDR3nt: TGTGCCAGCAGTCTGGCGACACATGGCTACACCTTC

abundance: NA
v_gene: TRBV19
d_gene: NA
j_gene: TRBJ1-1
CDR3aa: CASSILGSKAFF
CDR3nt: TGTGCCAGTAGTATCCTCGGTTCGAAAGCTTTCTTT

abundance: NA
v_gene: TRBV5-1
d_gene: TRBD2
j_gene: TRBJ2-3
CDR3aa: CASSLVSRSGTRSDTQYF
CDR3nt: TGCGCCAGCAGCTTGGTGTCGAGAAGCGGGACTCGGTCAGATACGCAGTATTTT

abundance: NA
v_gene: TRBV5-1
d_gene: TRBD1
j_gene: TRBJ2-3
CDR3aa: CASSLGRTGGTDTQYF
CDR3nt: TGCGCCAGCAGCTTGGGCCGGACAGGGGGCACAGATACGCAGTATTTT

abundance: NA
v_gene: TRBV6-5
d_gene: TRBD1
j_gene: TRBJ1-4
CDR3aa: CASSLQGASNEKLFF
CDR3nt: TGTGCCAGCAGTTTACAGGGGGCCTCTAATGAAAAACTGTTTTTT

abundance: NA
v_gene: TRBV10-3
d_gene: TRBD1
j_gene: TRBJ1-2
CDR3aa: CASGDQGAEGYTF
CDR3nt: TGTGCCAGTGGAGATCAGGGGGCGGAAGGCTACACCTTC

abundance: NA
v_gene: TRBV6-6
d_gene: NA
j_gene: TRBJ2-1
CDR3aa: CASSEGGYNEQFF
CDR3nt: TGTGCCAGCAGCGAGGGTGGTTACAATGAGCAGTTCTTC

abundance: NA
v_gene: TRBV27
d_gene: NA
j_gene: TRBJ2-3
CDR3aa: CASSPSWARDTQYF
CDR3nt: TGTGCCAGCAGTCCCAGTTGGGCCAGAGATACGCAGTATTTT

abundance: NA
v_gene: TRBV2
d_gene: NA
j_gene: TRBJ1-2
CDR3aa: CASDPRANYGYTF
CDR3nt: TGTGCCAGCGACCCCCGGGCTAACTATGGCTACACCTTC

abundance: NA
v_gene: TRBV18
d_gene: NA
j_gene: TRBJ2-1
CDR3aa: CASSPQDSPVNLQFF
CDR3nt: TGTGCCAGCTCACCCCAGGACAGTCCGGTGAACCTGCAGTTCTTC

abundance: NA
v_gene: TRBV13
d_gene: NA
j_gene: TRBJ1-2
CDR3aa: CASSLEGGSYGYTF
CDR3nt: TGTGCCTCGAGCCTCGAGGGGGGGTCCTATGGCTACACCTTC

abundance: few
v_gene: TRBV9
d_gene: TRBD1
j_gene: TRBJ1-2
CDR3aa: CASSASGGGVGYTF
CDR3nt: TGTGCCAGCAGCGCCTCGGGAGGGGGCGTTGGCTACACCTTC